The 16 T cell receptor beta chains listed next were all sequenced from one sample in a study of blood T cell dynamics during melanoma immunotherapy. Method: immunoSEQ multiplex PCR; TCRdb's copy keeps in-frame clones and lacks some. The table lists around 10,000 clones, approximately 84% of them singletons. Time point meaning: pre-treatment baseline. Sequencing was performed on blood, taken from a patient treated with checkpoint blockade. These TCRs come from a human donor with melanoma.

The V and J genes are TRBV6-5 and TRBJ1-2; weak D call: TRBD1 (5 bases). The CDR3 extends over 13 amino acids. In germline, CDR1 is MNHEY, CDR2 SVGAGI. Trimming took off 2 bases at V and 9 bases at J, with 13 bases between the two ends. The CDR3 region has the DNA TGTGCCAGCAGTTACCCGGCCCCAGGGAGCTACACCTTC. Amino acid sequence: CASSYPAPGSYTF.

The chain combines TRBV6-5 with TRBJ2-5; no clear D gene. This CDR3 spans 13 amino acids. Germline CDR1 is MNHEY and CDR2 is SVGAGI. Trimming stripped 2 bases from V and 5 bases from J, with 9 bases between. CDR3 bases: TGTGCCAGCAGTTACAGGCAAGGGGAGACCCAGTACTTC. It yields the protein CASSYRQGETQYF.

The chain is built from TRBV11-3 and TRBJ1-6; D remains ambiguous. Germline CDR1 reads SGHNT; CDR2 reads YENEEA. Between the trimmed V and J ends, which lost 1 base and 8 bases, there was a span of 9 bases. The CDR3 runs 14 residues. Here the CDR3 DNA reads TGTGCCAGCAGCTTAGGTCAGAAGGATTCACCCCTCCACTTT. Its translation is CASSLGQKDSPLHF.

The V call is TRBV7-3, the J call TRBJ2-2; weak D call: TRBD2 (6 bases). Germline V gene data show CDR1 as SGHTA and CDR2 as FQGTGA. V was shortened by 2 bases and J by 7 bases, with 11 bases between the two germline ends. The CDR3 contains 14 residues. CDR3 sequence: CASSLHGGGGELFF. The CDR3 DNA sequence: TGTGCCAGCAGCTTACACGGGGGAGGCGGGGAGCTGTTTTTT.

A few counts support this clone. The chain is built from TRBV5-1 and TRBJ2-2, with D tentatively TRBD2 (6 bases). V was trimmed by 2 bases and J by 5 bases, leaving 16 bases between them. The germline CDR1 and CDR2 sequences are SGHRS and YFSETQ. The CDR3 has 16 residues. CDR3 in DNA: TGCGCCAGCAGCTTCATGGCGGGGACCCCAACCGGGGAGCTGTTTTTT. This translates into CASSFMAGTPTGELFF. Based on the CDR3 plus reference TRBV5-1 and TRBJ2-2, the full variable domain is KAGVTQTPRYLIKTRGQQVTLSCSPISGHRSVSWYQQTPGQGLQFLFEYFSETQRNKGNFPGRFSGRQFSNSRSEMNVSTLELGDSALYLCASSFMAGTPTGELFFGEGSRLTVL.

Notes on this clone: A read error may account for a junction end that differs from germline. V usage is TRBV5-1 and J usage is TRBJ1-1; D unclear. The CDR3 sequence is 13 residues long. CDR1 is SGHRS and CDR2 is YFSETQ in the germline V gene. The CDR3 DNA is TGTGCCAGCAGCCCCCATTCCCACACTGAAGCTTTCTTT. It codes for CASSPHSHTEAFF.

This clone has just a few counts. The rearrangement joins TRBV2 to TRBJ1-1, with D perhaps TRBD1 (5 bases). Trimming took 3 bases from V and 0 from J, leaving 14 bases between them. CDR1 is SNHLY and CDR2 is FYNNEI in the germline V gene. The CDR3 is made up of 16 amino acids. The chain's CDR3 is CASSESRGRVNTEAFF. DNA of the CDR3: TGTGCCAGCAGTGAGTCGAGGGGCAGGGTGAACACTGAAGCTTTCTTT.

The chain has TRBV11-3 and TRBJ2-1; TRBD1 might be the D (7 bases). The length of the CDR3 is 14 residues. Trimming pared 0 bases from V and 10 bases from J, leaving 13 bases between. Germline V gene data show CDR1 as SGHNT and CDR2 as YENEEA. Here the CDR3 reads CASSLEQGRNEQFF. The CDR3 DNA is TGTGCCAGCAGCTTAGAACAGGGGAGGAACGAGCAGTTCTTC.

The CDR3 loop is CASSRVRGANYGYTF. The DNA of the CDR3 is TGTGCCAGCAGTAGGGTCAGGGGAGCTAACTATGGCTACACCTTC. This rearrangement joins TRBV6-6 to TRBJ1-2; weak D call: TRBD1 (6 bases). V was clipped by 5 bases and J by 0 bases, with 13 bases between them. CDR1 and CDR2 (germline): MNHNY, SVGAGI (reference sequence). The CDR3 runs to 15 residues.

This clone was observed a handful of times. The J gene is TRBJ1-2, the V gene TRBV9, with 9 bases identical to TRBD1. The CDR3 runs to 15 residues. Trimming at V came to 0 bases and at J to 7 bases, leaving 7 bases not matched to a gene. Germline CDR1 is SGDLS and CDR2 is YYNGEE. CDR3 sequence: CASSVAPDRGFGYTF. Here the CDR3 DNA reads TGTGCCAGCAGCGTAGCACCCGACAGGGGGTTTGGCTACACCTTC. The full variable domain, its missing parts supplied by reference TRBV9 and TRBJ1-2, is DSGVTQTPKHLITATGQRVTLRCSPRSGDLSVYWYQQSLDQGLQFLIQYYNGEERAKGNILERFSAQQFPDLHSELNLSSLELGDSALYFCASSVAPDRGFGYTFGSGTRLTVV.

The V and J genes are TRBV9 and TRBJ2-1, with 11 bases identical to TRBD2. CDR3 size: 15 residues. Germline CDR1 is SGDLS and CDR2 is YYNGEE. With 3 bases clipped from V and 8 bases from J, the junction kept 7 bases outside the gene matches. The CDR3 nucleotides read TGTGCCAGCAGCGGGCTAGCGGGGGGCCCCCATGAGCAGTTCTTC. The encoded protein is CASSGLAGGPHEQFF.

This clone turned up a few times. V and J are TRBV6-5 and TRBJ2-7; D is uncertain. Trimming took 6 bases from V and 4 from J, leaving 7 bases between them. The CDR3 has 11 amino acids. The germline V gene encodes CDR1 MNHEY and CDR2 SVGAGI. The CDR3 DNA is TGTGCCAGCAGGACGGTATACGAGCAGTACTTC. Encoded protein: CASRTVYEQYF.

CDR3 in DNA: TGCGCCAGCAGCTCAAATCGGGACAGGGGGCTTACTAATGAAAAACTGTTTTTT. It translates to CASSSNRDRGLTNEKLFF. This rearrangement joins TRBV5-1 to TRBJ1-4, with 12 bases that match TRBD1. The CDR3 contains 18 residues. Germline lookup yields CDR1 SGHRS and CDR2 YFSETQ. V was clipped by 3 bases and J by 2 bases; unmatched bases: 8.

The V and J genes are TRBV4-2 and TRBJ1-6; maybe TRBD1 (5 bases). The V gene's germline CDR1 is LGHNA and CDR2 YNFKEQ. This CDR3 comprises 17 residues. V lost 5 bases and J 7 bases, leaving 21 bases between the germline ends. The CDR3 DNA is TGTGCCAGCAGCTTGTACGGCCTTAGGGGTGACAATTCACCCCTCCACTTT. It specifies CASSLYGLRGDNSPLHF.

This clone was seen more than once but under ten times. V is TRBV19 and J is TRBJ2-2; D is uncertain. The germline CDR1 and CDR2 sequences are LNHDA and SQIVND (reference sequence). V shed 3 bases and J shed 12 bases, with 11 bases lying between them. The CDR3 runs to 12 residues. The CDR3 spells CASSIRLGKLFF. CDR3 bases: TGTGCCAGTAGTATCCGGTTAGGGAAGCTGTTTTTT. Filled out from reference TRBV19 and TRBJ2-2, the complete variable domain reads DGGITQSPKYLFRKEGQNVTLSCEQNLNHDAMYWYRQDPGQGLRLIYYSQIVNDFQKGDIAEGYSVSREKKESFPLTVTSAQKNPTAFYLCASSIRLGKLFFGEGSRLTVL.

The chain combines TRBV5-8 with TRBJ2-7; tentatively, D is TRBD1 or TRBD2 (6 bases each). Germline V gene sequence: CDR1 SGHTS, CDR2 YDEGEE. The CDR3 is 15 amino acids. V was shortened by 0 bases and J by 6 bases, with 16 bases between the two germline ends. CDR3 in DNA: TGTGCCAGCAGCTTGGCCGGGGGACAAGGGCCCGAGCAGTACTTC. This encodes CASSLAGGQGPEQYF.